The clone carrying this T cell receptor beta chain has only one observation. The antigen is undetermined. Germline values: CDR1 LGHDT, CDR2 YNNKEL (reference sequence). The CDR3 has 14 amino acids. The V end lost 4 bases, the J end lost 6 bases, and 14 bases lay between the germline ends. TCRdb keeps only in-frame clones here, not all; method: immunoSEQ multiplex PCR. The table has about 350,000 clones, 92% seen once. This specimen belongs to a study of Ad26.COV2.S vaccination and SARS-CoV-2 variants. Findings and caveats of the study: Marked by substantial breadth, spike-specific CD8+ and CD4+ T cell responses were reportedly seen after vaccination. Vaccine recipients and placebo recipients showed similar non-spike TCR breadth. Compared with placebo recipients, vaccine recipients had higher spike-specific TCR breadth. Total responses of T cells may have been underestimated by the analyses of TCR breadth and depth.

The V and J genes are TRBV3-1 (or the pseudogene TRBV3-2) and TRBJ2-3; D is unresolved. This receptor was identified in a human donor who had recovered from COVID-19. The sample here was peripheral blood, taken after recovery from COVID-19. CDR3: CASSPLSKADTQYF. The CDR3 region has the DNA TGTGCCAGCAGCCCCCTAAGTAAAGCGGATACGCAGTATTTT.